The sequence of this T cell receptor (beta chain) was determined in a study of blood T cell repertoires in COVID-19. Study summary: The study drew acute and convalescent COVID-19 samples from the United States, Italy and Spain.

Some clones are missing from TCRdb's copy, which holds only in-frame ones; the method was immunoSEQ multiplex PCR. The profile shows 390,000 or so clones, 86% of them singletons. Germline assignment: CDR1 MNHEY and CDR2 SVGAGI. There are 15 residues in the CDR3. V was pared by 2 bases and J by 4 bases, with 14 bases between. Sequencing input: peripheral blood. The rearrangement links TRBV6-5 to TRBJ1-1; tentative D call: TRBD1 (6 bases). The origin of this receptor is a woman aged 25 to 39 with active or convalescent COVID-19. CDR3 DNA sequence: TGTGCCAGCAGTTACCTCGCCAGGGGAACCACTGAAGCTTTCTTT. Translated, it gives CASSYLARGTTEAFF.